The present TCR beta chain was sequenced within a study of blood T cells in healthy people across ages. V shed 2 bases, J shed 2 bases, and the junction held 4 bases outside the gene matches. The CDR3 length is 15 residues. Germline V gives CDR1 ENHRY, CDR2 SYGVKD. Points from the study as a whole: PBMCs went unsorted, and a conclusive naive versus antigen-experienced comparison was therefore prevented. CMV status of donors was unknown, possibly confounding expanded clonotype changes.

Comment on this clonotype: Its target is not known.

Sample-barcoded 5' priming and a J-beta primer mix drove a second PCR of about 6 to 12 cycles. From each sample, at least 3 million paired-end reads containing CDR3 were obtained. TCRdb re-called the 5' RACE reads with MiXCR, one entry per CDR3 protein. The table has approximately 810,000 distinct CDR3 sequences, under 30% seen once; the top ten hold 17%. The sequenced sample consisted of blood. This clonotype originated in a woman aged 80 or over in good health. The chain carries TRBV10-3 and TRBJ1-1; TRBD1 matches at 8 bases. CDR3 sequence (DNA): TGTGCCATCAGTGAGGACGGACAGGGAAACACTGAAGCTTTCTTT. Translating it yields CAISEDGQGNTEAFF.